This TCR beta chain was captured by sequencing in a study of T-cell reconstitution after alpha-beta-depleted transplantation in children. The ends were cut back, 1 base at V and 4 bases at J, with 12 bases in the middle. Germline CDR1 reads DFQATT; CDR2 reads SNEGSKA (reference sequence). This CDR3 is built from 14 residues. A TCRbeta library incorporating unique molecular identifiers was prepared. TCRdb re-derived calls from the PCR reads in MiXCR, one entry per CDR3 protein. The data contain hundreds of thousands of distinct CDR3 sequences, about an eighth of them singletons. This clonotype was observed many times. The antigen remains unidentified. Notes on the study in general: Hyperexpanded clones declined; after one year, newly produced T cells mostly supplied diversity. As was reported, about two months after transplant, alpha-beta T cells came from several hundred expanded graft clones. The high TCRbeta diversity at day 60 in some patients came from surviving recipient T cells and thymic progenitors.

The sequence was collected from a girl aged 2-9 years with congenital amegakaryocytic thrombocytopenia, due to receive a stem cell transplant. Here the sequenced sample was PBMCs, taken before TCRalphabeta/CD19-depleted stem cell transplant. V usage is TRBV20-1 and J usage is TRBJ2-3; unclear D gene. The CDR3 loop reads CSARAGELSDTQYF. CDR3 coding DNA: TGCAGTGCTAGAGCCGGAGAGCTCTCAGATACGCAGTATTTT.